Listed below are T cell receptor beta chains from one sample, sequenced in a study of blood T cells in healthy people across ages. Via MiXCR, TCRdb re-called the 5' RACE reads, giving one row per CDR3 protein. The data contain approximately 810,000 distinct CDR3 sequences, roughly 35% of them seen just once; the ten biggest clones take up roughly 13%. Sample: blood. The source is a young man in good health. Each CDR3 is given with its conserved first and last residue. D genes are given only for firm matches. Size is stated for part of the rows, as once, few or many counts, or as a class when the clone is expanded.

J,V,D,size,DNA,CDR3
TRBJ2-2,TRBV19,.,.,TGTGCCAGTAGCAGGGGAGGGCTATCGAACACCGGGGAGCTGTTTTTT,CASSRGGLSNTGELFF
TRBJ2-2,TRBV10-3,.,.,TGTGCCATCAGGACAGGCACCGGGGAGCTGTTTTTT,CAIRTGTGELFF
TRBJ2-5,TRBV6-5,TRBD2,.,TGTGCCAGCGTAAGCGGGGGACTACAAGAGCAGTACTTC,CASVSGGLQEQYF
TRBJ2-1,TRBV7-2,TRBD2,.,TGTGCCAGCAGCCCCCTTGGTTCGGCGGGGGCCTACAATGAGCAGTTCTTC,CASSPLGSAGAYNEQFF
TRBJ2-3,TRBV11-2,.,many,TGTGCCAGCAGCTTAGCCCCCCGGACCATAAAAGATACGCAGTATTTT,CASSLAPRTIKDTQYF
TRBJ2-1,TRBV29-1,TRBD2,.,TGCAGCGTTGTAATCCTAGCGGGGGTTGCCTACAATGAGCAGTTCTTC,CSVVILAGVAYNEQFF
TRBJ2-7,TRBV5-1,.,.,TGCGCCAGCAGCTTGACCCGGAGCGAGCAGTACTTC,CASSLTRSEQYF
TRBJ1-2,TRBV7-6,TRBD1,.,TGTGCCAGCAGCTCGGACAGGAGCTATGGCTACACCTTC,CASSSDRSYGYTF
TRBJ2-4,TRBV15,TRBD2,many,TGTGCCACCAGCAGAGATCGGGAGGGACAAAGGAACATTCAGTACTTC,CATSRDREGQRNIQYF
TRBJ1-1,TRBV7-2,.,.,TGTGCCAGCAGCTTAGTCAGAGGGGTGAACACTGAAGCTTTCTTT,CASSLVRGVNTEAFF
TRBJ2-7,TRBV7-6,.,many,TGTGCCAGCAGCACATCTCTGAGCTCCTACGAGCAGTACTTC,CASSTSLSSYEQYF
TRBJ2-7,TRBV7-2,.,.,TGTGCCAGCAGCTCGGCCGAGCCCCTTCGCGAGCAGTACTTC,CASSSAEPLREQYF
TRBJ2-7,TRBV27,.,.,TGTGCCAGCAGAACGTTTCCCTACGAGCAGTACTTC,CASRTFPYEQYF
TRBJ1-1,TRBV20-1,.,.,TGCAGTGCTCTCCGGGACACGAACACTGAAGCTTTCTTT,CSALRDTNTEAFF
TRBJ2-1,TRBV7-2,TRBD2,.,TGTGCCAGCAGCCCCCCCACTAGCGGATACAATGAGCAGTTCTTC,CASSPPTSGYNEQFF
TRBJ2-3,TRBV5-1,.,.,TGCGCCAGCAGCCAACCAGGGGAACTAGGCACAGATACGCAGTATTTT,CASSQPGELGTDTQYF
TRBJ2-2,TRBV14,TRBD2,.,TGTGCCAGCAGCCAAGATCGACTAGCGGGGGACACCGGGGAGCTGTTTTTT,CASSQDRLAGDTGELFF
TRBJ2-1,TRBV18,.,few,TGTGCCAGCTCCGAACAGGGAGGGTACAATGAGCAGTTCTTC,CASSEQGGYNEQFF
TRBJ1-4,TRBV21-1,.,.,TGTGCCAGCAGCCGGGACAGGGGTAATGAAAAACTGTTTTTT,CASSRDRGNEKLFF
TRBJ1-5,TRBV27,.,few,TGTGCCAGCGGCCCCAGGACGGGGGGTCAGCCCCAGCATTTT,CASGPRTGGQPQHF
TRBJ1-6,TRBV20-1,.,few,TGCAGTGCAGTCACCCCGACAGGTGCGGATTCACCCCTCCACTTT,CSAVTPTGADSPLHF
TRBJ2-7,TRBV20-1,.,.,TGCAGTGCTAGAGATGACGGCAGTTACAGTGAGCAGTACTTC,CSARDDGSYSEQYF
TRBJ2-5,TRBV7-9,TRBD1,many,TGTGCCAGCAGCTTAACGGACAGGGGAGAGACCCAGTACTTC,CASSLTDRGETQYF
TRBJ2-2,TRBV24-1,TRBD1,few,TGTGCCACCAGTGATTTGGGACAGGGTAACACCGGGGAGCTGTTTTTT,CATSDLGQGNTGELFF
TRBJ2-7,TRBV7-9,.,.,TGTGCCAGTAGCTTCTCCCGCGGCCCTTCCTACGAGCAGTACTTC,CASSFSRGPSYEQYF
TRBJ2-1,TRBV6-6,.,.,TGTGCCAGCAGTTACTCCGAGACCCAGTTCTTC,CASSYSETQFF
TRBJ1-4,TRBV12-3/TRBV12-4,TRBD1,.,TGTGCCAGCAACCAGGGGGCGGCTAATGAAAAACTGTTTTTT,CASNQGAANEKLFF
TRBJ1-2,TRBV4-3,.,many,TGCGCCAGCAGCCAAGAAGTTGGAGGGAGCTATGGCTACACCTTC,CASSQEVGGSYGYTF
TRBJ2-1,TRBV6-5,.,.,TGTGCCAGCAGTTCTCTCCTCGGGGGGCCAAACAATGAGCAGTTCTTC,CASSSLLGGPNNEQFF
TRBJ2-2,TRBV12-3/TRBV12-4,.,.,TGTGCCAGCATCCGGGGGGCGAGCACCGGGGAGCTGTTTTTT,CASIRGASTGELFF
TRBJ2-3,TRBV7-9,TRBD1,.,TGTGCCGGACACATACAGGGGGGCACAGATACGCAGTATTTT,CAGHIQGGTDTQYF
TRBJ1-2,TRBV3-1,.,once,TGTGCCAGCAGCCAAAATCTGAGCCGGCAGGGACATGGCTACACCTTC,CASSQNLSRQGHGYTF
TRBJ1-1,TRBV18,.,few,TGTGCCAGCTCACCGTTACGGTGGGATATGAACACTGAAGCTTTCTTT,CASSPLRWDMNTEAFF
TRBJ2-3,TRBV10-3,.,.,TGTGCCGTCAGTGAGTCGTTGACAGCGGGAGATACGCAGTATTTT,CAVSESLTAGDTQYF
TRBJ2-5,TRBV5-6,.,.,TGTGCCAGCAGCCCGGGACATGTCACCTACAATGAGCAGTACTTC,CASSPGHVTYNEQYF
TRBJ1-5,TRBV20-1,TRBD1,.,TGCAGTGCTAGTGATCAAGGACAGGGGGTTTTGAGCAATCAGCCCCAGCATTTT,CSASDQGQGVLSNQPQHF
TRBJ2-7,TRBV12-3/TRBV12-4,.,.,TGTGCCAGCAGGCCGGTGGGGGCCAGCTCCTACGAGCAGTACTTC,CASRPVGASSYEQYF
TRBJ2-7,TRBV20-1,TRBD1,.,TGCAGTGCTAGAGCGACAGGGGTGTACGAGCAGTACTTC,CSARATGVYEQYF
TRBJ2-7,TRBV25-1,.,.,TGTGCCAGCAGTGATGGCTCCTACAATGAGCAGTACTTC,CASSDGSYNEQYF
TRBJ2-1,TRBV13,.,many,TGTGCCAGCATGCGGGGCAGGTCCTACAATGAGCAGTTCTTC,CASMRGRSYNEQFF
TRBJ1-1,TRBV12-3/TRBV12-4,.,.,TGTGCCAGCAGCCTGCCGGAGATGAACACTGAAGCTTTCTTT,CASSLPEMNTEAFF
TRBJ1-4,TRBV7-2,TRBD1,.,TGTGCCAGCAGCCAGGGGGCGGCCGGGTTCGAAAAACTGTTTTTT,CASSQGAAGFEKLFF
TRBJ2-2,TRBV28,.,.,TGTGCCAGCAGTGCCGGGGAGGCCGGGGAGCTGTTTTTT,CASSAGEAGELFF
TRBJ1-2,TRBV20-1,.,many,TGCAGTGCTAGCAGGGCGGACAGACTTAACTATGGCTACACCTTC,CSASRADRLNYGYTF
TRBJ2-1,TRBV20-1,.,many,TGCAGTGCTAGGGGCCACTGGAACGATGAGCAGTTCTTC,CSARGHWNDEQFF
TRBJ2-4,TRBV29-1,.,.,TGCAGCGTTCGGGCTGTTCTAGCCAAAAACATTCAGTACTTC,CSVRAVLAKNIQYF
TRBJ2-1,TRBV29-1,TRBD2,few,TGCAGCGGGACTAGATTTGATGAGCAGTTCTTC,CSGTRFDEQFF
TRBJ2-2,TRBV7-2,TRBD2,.,TGTGCCAGCAGTCGAGCGGGGGGGGACACCGGGGAGCTGTTTTTT,CASSRAGGDTGELFF